A selection of T cell receptor beta chains follows, all from one sample in a study of cytomegalovirus exposure and HLA in healthy donors. Libraries were prepared by immunoSEQ multiplex PCR; TCRdb keeps only in-frame clonotypes and omits some of them. The sample has about 200,000 clones, around 83% seen once. The material sequenced was PBMCs. These receptors were collected from a girl aged 10 to 17 in good health and CMV-seronegative. The CDR3 runs from the conserved cysteine through the conserved F or W. D genes are given only for firm matches. Clone size is given for some rows only: seen once, a few or many times, or a class if the clone is expanded.

J gene	D gene	V gene	clone size	CDR3 DNA	CDR3 protein
TRBJ2-1	-	TRBV9	-	TGTGCCAGCAGCGTTGGGGACATCGGGGAGCAGTTCTTC	CASSVGDIGEQFF
TRBJ2-3	TRBD2	TRBV5-1	few	TGCGCCAGCAGCTTCAGGATAGCGGGCTTAAGAGGAGATACGCAGTATTTT	CASSFRIAGLRGDTQYF
TRBJ2-5	TRBD2	TRBV27	-	TGTGCCAGCAGAACTAGCGGGCCTGTGCAAGAGACCCAGTACTTC	CASRTSGPVQETQYF
TRBJ1-1	TRBD1	TRBV7-6	-	TGTGCCAGCAGCTTAGCCCGCACAGGGGGTGAGACTGAAGCTTTCTTT	CASSLARTGGETEAFF
TRBJ1-4	-	TRBV28	-	TGTGCCACAGCACCTGGAGGGGAAAAACTGTTTTTT	CATAPGGEKLFF
TRBJ2-3	-	TRBV6-6	-	TGTGCCAGCTTATGGGGGGGCGGGGGAGATACGCAGTATTTT	CASLWGGGGDTQYF
TRBJ2-7	TRBD1	TRBV6-5	-	TGTGCCAGCAGTTTTGACAGGGCCCACGAGCAGTACTTC	CASSFDRAHEQYF
TRBJ1-1	TRBD1	TRBV18	-	TGTGCCAGCTCACCCCAGGGGGCGCGTGACACTGAAGCTTTCTTT	CASSPQGARDTEAFF
TRBJ1-6	-	TRBV6-1	-	TGTGCCAGCAGGAGGACAGATTTTAATAATTCACCCCTCCACTTT	CASRRTDFNNSPLHF
TRBJ2-7	TRBD2	TRBV11-2	-	TGTGCCAGCAGCTTACGGACTAGCGGCGGCCACGAGCAGTACTTC	CASSLRTSGGHEQYF
TRBJ1-5	-	TRBV6-4	-	TGTGCCAGCAGTCCCGTCCGTAATCAGCCCCAGCATTTT	CASSPVRNQPQHF
TRBJ1-1	-	TRBV6-1	-	TGTGCCAGCCCGCCCCCGAGGAGGGACCGTGAAGCTTTCTTT	CASPPPRRDREAFF
TRBJ2-3	TRBD2	TRBV7-9	-	TGTGCCAGCAGCTTCAAGAGCGGGAGGCACGCAGATACGCAGTATTTT	CASSFKSGRHADTQYF
TRBJ2-1	-	TRBV6-4	-	TGTGCCAGCAGTGGGTCAGGGGAGACTGAGCAGTTCTTC	CASSGSGETEQFF
TRBJ2-2	-	TRBV7-7	-	TGTGCTAGCAGCTTGGTGGAGGTGAAAACCGGGGAGCTGTTTTTT	CASSLVEVKTGELFF
TRBJ2-1	-	TRBV7-6	-	TGTGCCAGCAGCTTATTATGGTCCCCCAGGGATACCTACAATGAGCAGTTCTTC	CASSLLWSPRDTYNEQFF
TRBJ2-5	TRBD2	TRBV7-2	-	TGTGCCAGCAGCACGGGACTAGCGGGGGGGCCGAAGACCCAGTACTTC	CASSTGLAGGPKTQYF
TRBJ1-1	-	TRBV7-9	-	TGTGCCAGCAGCTTAGGTAGGGGCGAAGCTTTCTTT	CASSLGRGEAFF
TRBJ1-6	-	TRBV2	few	TGTGCCAGCCGTGTGGGGGGGATTCGTCAAAATTCACCCCTCCACTTT	CASRVGGIRQNSPLHF
TRBJ2-5	-	TRBV19	once	TGTGCCAGTAGTATTCGGGTCCGGGAGACCCAGTACTTC	CASSIRVRETQYF
TRBJ2-5	-	TRBV29-1	-	TGCAGCGTTGCAGGTACAGCCCAAGAGACCCAGTACTTC	CSVAGTAQETQYF
TRBJ2-5	-	TRBV6-5	-	TGTGCCAGCAGCCGACAATCGTACCAAGAGACCCAGTACTTC	CASSRQSYQETQYF
TRBJ2-7	TRBD2	TRBV5-5	-	TGTGCCAGCAGCTTGGGACTAGCGGGACCCGAGCAGTACTTC	CASSLGLAGPEQYF
TRBJ1-5	TRBD1	TRBV28	-	TGTGCCAGCAGTTTTCTAGTGGGACAGGGGGCCCACAACGAATATAGCAATCAGCCCCAGCATTTT	CASSFLVGQGAHNEYSNQPQHF
TRBJ1-1	-	TRBV5-1	-	TGCGCCAGCAGCTTGGTGACAGACACTGAAGCTTTCTTT	CASSLVTDTEAFF
TRBJ1-1	-	TRBV2	-	TGTGCCAGCAGTCCATCGCCATCGGGGGACGAGAACACTGAAGCTTTCTTT	CASSPSPSGDENTEAFF
TRBJ2-7	-	TRBV7-8	-	TGTGCCAGCAGCTTAGCGGGGGGCTACGAGCAGTACTTC	CASSLAGGYEQYF
TRBJ1-2	-	TRBV29-1	-	TGCAGCGTTGAGGTGGACAGCTATGGCTACACCTTC	CSVEVDSYGYTF
TRBJ2-7	TRBD1	TRBV6-1	-	TGTGCCAGCAGTAAGGACAGGGGGCCCTCTTACGAGCAGTACTTC	CASSKDRGPSYEQYF
TRBJ2-3	TRBD2	TRBV29-1	-	TGCAGCGTCAGGACTAGCGGAGATACGCAGTATTTT	CSVRTSGDTQYF
TRBJ1-1	-	TRBV2	few	TGTGCCGTCCCGAAAGTGCCCGTCCAGGGGAACACTGAAGCTTTCTTT	CAVPKVPVQGNTEAFF
TRBJ1-4	-	TRBV7-9	few	TGTGCCAGCAGCTTAGATCGGGATGGGGAAAAACTGTTTTTT	CASSLDRDGEKLFF
TRBJ2-3	TRBD2	TRBV4-3	-	TGCGCCAGCAGCCAAGATCGGGGACTAGCGGGGGTTAGGGCAGATACGCAGTATTTT	CASSQDRGLAGVRADTQYF
TRBJ1-2	TRBD1	TRBV5-4	-	TGTGCCAGCAGCTTTAGGGACAGAAACTATGGCTACACCTTC	CASSFRDRNYGYTF
TRBJ2-3	-	TRBV18	once	TGTGCCAGCTCACCACCGCGGACTGTGACAGATACGCAGTATTTT	CASSPPRTVTDTQYF
TRBJ2-2	-	TRBV9	-	TGTGCCAGCAGCGCCCGACTACCAACCGGGGAGCTGTTTTTT	CASSARLPTGELFF
TRBJ2-6	TRBD1	TRBV28	once	TGTGCCAGCAGTGAACCGGGACAGCCGTTTCTCGTGGCCAACGTCCTGACTTTC	CASSEPGQPFLVANVLTF
TRBJ1-2	-	TRBV7-8	-	TGTGCCAGCAGCTCCCCGGGACTCCCGGTTGTCGGCTACACCTTC	CASSSPGLPVVGYTF
TRBJ1-6	TRBD1	TRBV29-1	once	TGCAGCGCCCGGGACAGGGGAAATTCACCCCTCCACTTT	CSARDRGNSPLHF
TRBJ1-6	-	TRBV28	-	TGTGCCAGCAGTTTCGACAGGATGGGTTCACCCCTCCACTTT	CASSFDRMGSPLHF
TRBJ1-2	-	TRBV19	-	TGTGCCAGTAGTATTAAGCTTAACTATGGCTACACCTTC	CASSIKLNYGYTF
TRBJ1-3	TRBD1	TRBV28	once	TGTGCCAGCAGTCCCCCCTGGGGACAGGGCTTTGGAAACACCATATATTTT	CASSPPWGQGFGNTIYF
TRBJ1-2	-	TRBV5-4	few	TGTGCCAGCAGCTGGGGCGGCGGGGATGGCTACACCTTC	CASSWGGGDGYTF
TRBJ2-2	TRBD2	TRBV5-1	-	TGCGCCAGCAGCCCGTCCGCGGGAGGGTACACCGGGGAGCTGTTTTTT	CASSPSAGGYTGELFF
TRBJ2-2	TRBD2	TRBV12-5	few	TGTGCTAGTGGTTTGACGTCCCCTAGCGGGAGGCACACCGGGGAGCTGTTTTTT	CASGLTSPSGRHTGELFF
TRBJ2-7	TRBD2	TRBV2	-	TGTGCCAGCAGGGGAGGCCGGATAGCGGGGGGATCCTACGAGCAGTACTTC	CASRGGRIAGGSYEQYF